The present T cell receptor (beta chain) was sequenced within a study of blood T cell repertoires in COVID-19. At the level of the study: The cDNA or gDNA used as material had been derived from T cells, B-cell-depleted T cells, or PBMCs.

This CDR3 has 13 residues. V shed 8 bases and J 2 bases; nucleotides not matched to a gene: 3. Per germline, CDR1 SNHLY and CDR2 FYNNEI. Under the authors' procedure: By means of reference gene primer amplification, nucleated cell counts were estimated. Sequencing was performed with immunoSEQ multiplex PCR; in TCRdb, only in-frame clones are kept and a portion is missing. The V and J calls and clone size come from that table; D and trimming were worked out from the DNA. Altogether 200,000 to 250,000 clones are present, about nine tenths being singletons, with the ten largest covering around 2.8%. This receptor was obtained from an older woman with acute or convalescent COVID-19. The sequencing input was peripheral blood. V usage is TRBV2 and J usage is TRBJ2-1; 7 bases line up with TRBD2. CDR3 sequence (DNA): TGTGCCAGCCGCCGGGAGGCCTACAATGAGCAGTTCTTC. It translates to CASRREAYNEQFF.